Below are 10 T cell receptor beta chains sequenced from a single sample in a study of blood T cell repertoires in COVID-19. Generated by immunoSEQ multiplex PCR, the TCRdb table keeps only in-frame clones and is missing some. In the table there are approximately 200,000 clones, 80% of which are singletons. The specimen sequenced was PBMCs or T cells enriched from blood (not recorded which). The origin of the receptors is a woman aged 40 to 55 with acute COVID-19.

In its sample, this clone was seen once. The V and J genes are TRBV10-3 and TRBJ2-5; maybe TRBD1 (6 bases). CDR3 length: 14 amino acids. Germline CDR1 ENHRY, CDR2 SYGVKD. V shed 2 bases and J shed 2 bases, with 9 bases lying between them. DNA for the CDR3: TGTGCCATCAGTGAGAGGACAGCGCAAGAGACCCAGTACTTC. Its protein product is CAISERTAQETQYF.

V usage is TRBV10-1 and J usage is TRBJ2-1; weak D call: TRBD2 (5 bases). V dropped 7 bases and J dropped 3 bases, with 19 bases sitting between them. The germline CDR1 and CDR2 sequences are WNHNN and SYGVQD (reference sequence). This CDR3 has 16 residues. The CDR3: CASTINRDHLYNEQFF. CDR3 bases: TGCGCCAGCACCATCAACCGGGATCACCTCTACAATGAGCAGTTCTTC.

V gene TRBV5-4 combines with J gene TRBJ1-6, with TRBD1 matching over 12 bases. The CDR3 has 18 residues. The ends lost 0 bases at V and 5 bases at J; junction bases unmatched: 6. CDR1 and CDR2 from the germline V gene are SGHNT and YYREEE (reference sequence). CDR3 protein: CASSLDRDRGRHNSPLHF. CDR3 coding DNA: TGTGCCAGCAGCTTGGATCGGGACAGGGGGCGCCATAATTCACCCCTCCACTTT. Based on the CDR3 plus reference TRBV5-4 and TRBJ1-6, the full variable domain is ETGVTQSPTHLIKTRGQQVTLRCSSQSGHNTVSWYQQALGQGPQFIFQYYREEENGRGNFPPRFSGLQFPNYSSELNVNALELDDSALYLCASSLDRDRGRHNSPLHFGNGTRLTVT.

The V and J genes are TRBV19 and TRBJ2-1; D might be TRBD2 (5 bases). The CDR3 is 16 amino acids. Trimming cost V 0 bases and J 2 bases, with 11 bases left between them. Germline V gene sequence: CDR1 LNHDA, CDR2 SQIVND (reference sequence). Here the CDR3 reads CASSIEKTIAYNEQFF. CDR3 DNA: TGTGCCAGTAGTATAGAGAAGACTATCGCCTACAATGAGCAGTTCTTC.

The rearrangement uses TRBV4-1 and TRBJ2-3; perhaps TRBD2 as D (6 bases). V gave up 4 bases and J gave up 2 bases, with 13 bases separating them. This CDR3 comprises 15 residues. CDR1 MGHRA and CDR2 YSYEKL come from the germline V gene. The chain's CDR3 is CASSPGVSDTDTQYF. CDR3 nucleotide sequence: TGCGCCAGCAGCCCGGGGGTCAGCGACACAGATACGCAGTATTTT.

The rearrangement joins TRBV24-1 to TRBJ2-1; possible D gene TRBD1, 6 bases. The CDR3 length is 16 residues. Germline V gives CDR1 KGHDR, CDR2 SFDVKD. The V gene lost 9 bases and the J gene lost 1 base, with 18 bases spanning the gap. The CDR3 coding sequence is TGTGCCACCGGCGACTCCAGGGGTTTTTCCTACAATGAGCAGTTCTTC. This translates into CATGDSRGFSYNEQFF.

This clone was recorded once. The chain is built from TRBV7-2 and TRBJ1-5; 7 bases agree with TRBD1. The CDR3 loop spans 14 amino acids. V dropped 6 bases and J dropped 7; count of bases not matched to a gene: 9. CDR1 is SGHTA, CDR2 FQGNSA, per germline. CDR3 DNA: TGTGCCAGCAGAGACAGGGTAGGTGGGCAGCCCCAGCATTTT. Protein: CASRDRVGGQPQHF.

Written as DNA, the CDR3 is TGTGCCTGGGGGACAGGGGATCAGCCCCAGCATTTT. Its protein is CAWGTGDQPQHF. The rearrangement joins TRBV30 to TRBJ1-5, with 10 positions matching TRBD1. V gave up 5 bases and J gave up 5 bases; unmatched junction bases: 0. This CDR3 is 12 amino acids long. Looked up from germline, CDR1 is GTSNPN and CDR2 is SVGIG (reference sequence). Full variable domain (missing parts from reference TRBV30 and TRBJ1-5): SQTIHQWPATLVQPVGSPLSLECTVEGTSNPNLYWYRQAAGRGLQLLFYSVGIGQISSEVPQNLSASRPQDRQFILSSKKLLLSDSGFYLCAWGTGDQPQHFGDGTRLSIL.

In DNA form, the CDR3 reads TGTGCCAGCAGTAACCGGGACAAATTTCCGTACGAGCAGTACTTC. Translation: CASSNRDKFPYEQYF. This rearrangement joins TRBV28 to TRBJ2-7; D is perhaps TRBD1 (6 bases). Looked up from germline, CDR1 is MDHEN and CDR2 is SYDVKM. There are 15 residues in the CDR3. The V gene lost 5 bases and the J gene lost 4 bases, with 18 bases spanning the gap.

The CDR3 sequence is CASSQSGRQASSYNEQFF. CDR3 bases: TGCGCCAGCAGTCAATCGGGGAGACAGGCTAGCTCCTACAATGAGCAGTTCTTC. The chain carries TRBV23-1 and TRBJ2-1; the D gene is possibly TRBD1 (6 bases). TRBV23-1 is identified as an open reading frame with a role that is uncertain. The CDR3 extends over 18 amino acids. V was pared by 0 bases and J by 0 bases, with 15 bases between.